This T cell receptor beta chain was identified in a study of graft-versus-host responses after intestinal transplantation. At the level of the study: Every recipient had anti-thymocyte globulin induction and three to four years of tacrolimus plus steroids.

Sequenced by immunoSEQ multiplex PCR; TCRdb stores in-frame clones only, minus some. Of roughly 5,200 clones listed, more than 20% are singletons. The researchers put roughly 200,000 CFSE-labeled responder cells into plates with roughly 200,000 irradiated, violet-dye-labeled stimulator cells. Proliferating CFSE-low CD3+CD4+ and CD3+CD8+ responders were sorted after the reaction. The germline V gene has CDR1 SEHNR and CDR2 FQNEAQ (reference sequence). V lost 5 bases, J lost 4 bases, and 14 bases lay in between. The CDR3 sequence is 14 residues long. This TCR came from a human patient who was an organ donor for intestinal transplantation. The chain joins TRBV7-9 to TRBJ2-5; D might be TRBD2 (7 bases). Source: alloreactive CD4+ T cells from a mixed lymphocyte reaction culture, taken before transplantation. Subset reported: CFSE-low proliferating T cells sorted from roughly 6-day pre-transplant mixed lymphocyte reaction (GvH or HvG direction). The CDR3 loop is CASSKGGLRETQYF. CDR3 sequence (DNA): TGTGCCAGCAGCAAGGGGGGGTTGCGAGAGACCCAGTACTTC.